Listed here are 3 T cell receptor beta chains from one sample, sequenced in a study of blood T cells in healthy people across ages. Sample-barcoded 5' priming and a J-beta primer mix drove a second PCR of 7 to 11 cycles. In TCRdb, the 5' RACE reads were re-called with MiXCR into one record per CDR3 protein. The repertoire holds 1.5 million or so distinct CDR3 sequences, with 42% as singletons. Sequenced sample: blood. These receptors originate from a woman between 18 and 29 years old in good health.

The V gene is TRBV9, the J gene TRBJ2-2, with a possible D match to TRBD1 (5 bases). The germline gives CDR1 SGDLS, CDR2 YYNGEE. Deletions cut 3 bases from V and 3 bases from J, with 15 bases between. CDR3 length: 16 amino acids. The CDR3 is CASSAPSGFDTGELFF. The CDR3 bases are TGTGCCAGCAGCGCCCCATCAGGGTTCGACACCGGGGAGCTGTTTTTT.

The rearrangement uses TRBV20-1 and TRBJ2-7, with D possibly being TRBD1 or TRBD2 (5 bases each). Trimming took off 0 bases at V and 3 bases at J, with 15 bases between the two ends. Germline V gene sequence: CDR1 DFQATT, CDR2 SNEGSKA (reference sequence). This CDR3 contains 15 residues. The CDR3 protein is CSARDPGRQHYEQYF. In nucleotides, the CDR3 is TGCAGTGCTAGAGATCCGGGGAGACAGCACTACGAGCAGTACTTC.

This clonotype was seen a handful of times. The germline gene is not matched at one end of the junction; a read error may be the cause. The genes are TRBV5-1 and TRBJ2-1, with D hard to call. The CDR3 contains 14 residues. The germline CDR1 and CDR2 sequences are SGHRS and YFSETQ. CDR3 sequence reads: CAGSPTSRNNEQFF. CDR3 DNA sequence: TGCGCCGGCAGCCCCACTTCCAGGAACAATGAGCAGTTCTTC. Based on the CDR3 plus reference TRBV5-1 and TRBJ2-1, the full variable domain is KAGVTQTPRYLIKTRGQQVTLSCSPISGHRSVSWYQQTPGQGLQFLFEYFSETQRNKGNFPGRFSGRQFSNSRSEMNVSTLELGDSALYLCAGSPTSRNNEQFFGPGTRLTVL.